This entry lists 20 T cell receptor beta chains sequenced from one sample in a study of blood T cells in healthy people across ages. A J-beta primer mix and a sample-barcoded 5' primer were used in a second PCR of roughly 6 to 11 cycles. TCRdb re-derived calls from the 5' RACE reads in MiXCR, one entry per CDR3 protein. The repertoire holds hundreds of thousands of distinct CDR3 sequences, more than 40% seen once, with about a fifth in the top ten. Sequencing was carried out using blood. The receptors here all came from a man in his 60s in good health.

The gene calls are TRBV9 and TRBJ2-1; 10 nucleotides line up with TRBD2. Germline CDR1 SGDLS, CDR2 YYNGEE. The CDR3 is 16 amino acids. V was pared by 0 bases and J by 4 bases, with 4 bases of the junction left unmatched. CDR3 sequence: CASSVGTSGIYNEQFF. The CDR3 bases are TGTGCCAGCAGCGTAGGGACTAGCGGTATATACAATGAGCAGTTCTTC.

This clonotype has only a few counts. The chain employs TRBV7-9 and TRBJ2-1; 9 nucleotides align to TRBD2. The CDR3 runs to 16 residues. V trimming: 7 bases; J trimming: 7 bases; junction bases outside the gene matches: 14. CDR1 is SEHNR, CDR2 FQNEAQ, per germline (reference sequence). The CDR3 nucleotides read TGTGCCAGCACCCCTTCCCCGGGACTAGCTCGTAATGAGCAGTTCTTC. Its protein product is CASTPSPGLARNEQFF.

The rearrangement uses TRBV20-1 and TRBJ2-1, with TRBD2 identical over 8 bases. The V gene end was trimmed by 5 bases and the J gene end by 9 bases; junction bases not matched to a gene: 9. Germline V gives CDR1 DFQATT, CDR2 SNEGSKA (reference sequence). The CDR3 is made up of 13 amino acids. The CDR3 DNA reads as TGCAGTGCTCCAGCGGGAGAGGTGGGTGAGCAGTTCTTC. Translating gives CSAPAGEVGEQFF.

This clonotype was recorded at least ten times. One junction end does not reproduce the germline sequence, and a read error may be involved. The chain couples TRBV5-1 to TRBJ2-7, with 11 positions matching TRBD1. The CDR3 runs to 14 residues. Looked up from germline, CDR1 is SGHRS and CDR2 is YFSETQ. CDR3 region: CASSLGQGAYEQYF. CDR3 in DNA: TGTGCCAGCAGCTTGGGACAGGGGGCCTACGAGCAGTACTTC.

Details on this clonotype: Possible read error: a much larger clone is one base away. The chain links TRBV7-2 to TRBJ2-5, with no clear D. Looked up from germline, CDR1 is SGHTA and CDR2 is FQGNSA. Trimming stripped 7 bases from V and 0 bases from J, with 12 bases between. CDR3 length: 14 residues. The CDR3 nucleotides are TGTGCCAGCATCTCCAGGCCTAACCAAGAGACCCAGTACTTC. Protein product: CASISRPNQETQYF.

This chain links TRBV6-5 with TRBJ2-5; 8 bases align to TRBD1. V was pared by 1 base and J by 3 bases, with 4 bases of the junction left unmatched. Looked up from germline, CDR1 is MNHEY and CDR2 is SVGAGI. This CDR3 spans 15 amino acids. Written as DNA, the CDR3 is TGTGCCAGCAGTTACTTCGGACAGGGAAAAGAGACCCAGTACTTC. It specifies CASSYFGQGKETQYF.

A few counts support this clonotype. V is TRBV25-1 and J is TRBJ1-2; 10 bases map to TRBD1. The length of the CDR3 is 13 residues. Germline loops: CDR1 MGHDK, CDR2 SYGVNS. With 4 bases clipped from V and 5 bases from J, the junction kept 1 base outside the gene matches. This CDR3 reads CASSGGQGYGYTF. DNA of the CDR3: TGTGCCAGCAGTGGGGGACAGGGGTATGGCTACACCTTC.

The CDR3 region is CSARDAGGPDTQYF. CDR3 DNA: TGCAGTGCTAGAGATGCGGGGGGGCCGGATACGCAGTATTTT. The V gene is TRBV20-1, the J gene TRBJ2-3, with TRBD2 identical over 9 bases. This CDR3 region has 14 residues. In germline, CDR1 is DFQATT, CDR2 SNEGSKA (reference sequence). V lost 0 bases to trimming and J lost 6 bases; unmatched junction nucleotides: 4.

This clonotype has just one count. This rearrangement joins TRBV20-1 to TRBJ1-4; TRBD1 agrees at 7 bases. V lost 6 bases, J lost 3 bases, and 7 bases stayed unmatched. The CDR3 is 14 amino acids. CDR1 is DFQATT, CDR2 SNEGSKA, per germline (reference sequence). The DNA for the CDR3 is TGCAGTGCAACCTGGACAGGACCTAATGAAAAACTGTTTTTT. Protein: CSATWTGPNEKLFF.

This clonotype was seen a few times. The chain recombines TRBV20-1 with TRBJ2-7; TRBD2 matches at 10 bases. Germline V CDR1 and CDR2: DFQATT, SNEGSKA (reference sequence). Trimming at V came to 6 bases and at J to 1 base, leaving 9 bases not matched to a gene. This CDR3 spans 15 amino acids. The CDR3, as DNA: TGCAGTGCCCCTACCACTAGCGGGGCTTCCTACGAGCAGTACTTC. It codes for CSAPTTSGASYEQYF.

There are a few counts of this clonotype. This chain uses TRBV6-5 with TRBJ1-2, with D perhaps TRBD1 (6 bases). Trimming shortened V by 6 bases and J by 4 bases, and 15 bases separated the two germline ends. CDR1 is MNHEY, CDR2 SVGAGI, per germline. This CDR3 has 14 amino acids. CDR3 protein: CASRGAQGRYGYTF. The CDR3 DNA reads as TGTGCCAGCAGGGGGGCACAGGGTCGCTATGGCTACACCTTC.

This clonotype was seen at least ten times. The chain has TRBV20-1 and TRBJ2-7; 8 nucleotides match TRBD2. The V and J ends lost 5 bases and 2 bases, in that order; junction bases with no gene match: 8. The CDR3 runs to 14 residues. CDR1 DFQATT and CDR2 SNEGSKA come from the germline V gene (reference sequence). The DNA for the CDR3 is TGCAGTGCTCGAGTTCCGGGACTAGCCTACGAGCAGTACTTC. This sequence encodes CSARVPGLAYEQYF.

This clonotype was counted between two and nine times. The chain employs TRBV20-1 and TRBJ2-3; 11 nucleotides line up with TRBD2. Germline trimming cut 6 bases from V and 3 bases from J; bases unmatched to any gene: 14. Per the germline V gene, CDR1 is DFQATT and CDR2 is SNEGSKA (reference sequence). The CDR3 covers 17 residues. DNA for the CDR3: TGCAGTGCCCCCCCGAGCGTACTAGCGGGGGCAACAGATACGCAGTATTTT. Its protein is CSAPPSVLAGATDTQYF.

The V gene is TRBV12-3 or TRBV12-4, the J gene TRBJ2-7, with a possible D match to TRBD1 (6 bases). The length of the CDR3 is 15 residues. V was cut by 8 bases and J by 1 base, with 18 bases left in between. CDR3 bases: TGTGCCAGCGCGTACCAAACAGGGAAGTCCTACGAGCAGTACTTC. This gives the protein CASAYQTGKSYEQYF.

This clonotype appeared once. Possible read error: a much larger clone is one base away. This chain uses TRBV29-1 with TRBJ2-3, with 8 nucleotides matching TRBD2. The length of the CDR3 is 14 residues. The V gene's germline CDR1 is SQVTM and CDR2 ANQGSEA. The CDR3: CSVARGGTTDAQYF. The CDR3 nucleotides are TGCAGCGTTGCCCGGGGGGGTACCACAGATGCGCAGTATTTT.

The table lists this clonotype with a few counts. The chain links TRBV12-3 or TRBV12-4 to TRBJ2-2; D remains ambiguous. V was cut by 3 bases and J by 7 bases, with 12 bases left in between. The CDR3 sequence is 14 residues long. The CDR3 bases are TGTGCCAGCAGTTTCCCAGGAAGTCGCGGGGAGCTGTTTTTT. It yields the protein CASSFPGSRGELFF.

The V and J genes are TRBV5-1 and TRBJ2-2; a possible D gene is TRBD2 (5 bases). Germline CDR1 and CDR2: SGHRS and YFSETQ. Trimming removed 5 bases from V and 2 bases from J, with 22 bases in between. The CDR3 spans 18 residues. CDR3 loop: CASRRRSARGKNTGELFF. CDR3 sequence (DNA): TGCGCCAGCAGACGCCGATCAGCACGGGGTAAAAACACCGGGGAGCTGTTTTTT.

The chain joins TRBV10-3 to TRBJ2-1; 7 nucleotides line up with TRBD1. Germline lookup yields CDR1 ENHRY and CDR2 SYGVKD. Unmatched junction bases numbered 9, after V lost 3 bases and J lost 1 base. The CDR3 is made up of 17 amino acids. In nucleotides, the CDR3 is TGTGCCATCAGTGACATCCTTGGGACAGTATCCTACAATGAGCAGTTCTTC. Protein sequence: CAISDILGTVSYNEQFF.

The chain carries TRBV25-1 and TRBJ2-3; D is possibly TRBD2 (5 bases). CDR3 length equals 15 residues. Trimming cost V 4 bases and J 0 bases, with 11 bases left between them. Germline V lookup: CDR1 MGHDK, CDR2 SYGVNS. CDR3 coding DNA: TGTGCCAGCAGTGTCAGCCGCGGGAGCACAGATACGCAGTATTTT. This gives the protein CASSVSRGSTDTQYF.

The CDR3 DNA reads as TGTGCCAGCAGTTCGGCTACCGATAGCACAGATACGCAGTATTTT. Residues: CASSSATDSTDTQYF. This chain uses TRBV28 with TRBJ2-3; no reliable D call. This CDR3 is 15 amino acids long. Germline values: CDR1 MDHEN, CDR2 SYDVKM. With 4 bases removed from V and 0 bases from J, the gap between germline ends came to 11 bases. The full variable domain, rest sourced from reference TRBV28 and TRBJ2-3, is DVKVTQSSRYLVKRTGEKVFLECVQDMDHENMFWYRQDPGLGLRLIYFSYDVKMKEKGDIPEGYSVSREKKERFSLILESASTNQTSMYLCASSSATDSTDTQYFGPGTRLTVL.